The 7 T cell receptor beta chains in this list originate from one sample, sequenced in a study of cytomegalovirus exposure and HLA in healthy donors. It was with 60 Vbeta and 13 Jbeta primers that the PCR ran. Sequenced by immunoSEQ multiplex PCR; TCRdb stores in-frame clones only, minus some. In the table there are about 140,000 clones, 80% of which are singletons. Material: PBMCs. These receptors were taken from a man aged 25-45 years in good health and CMV-seronegative.

The chain couples TRBV6-5 to TRBJ1-2, with TRBD1 matching over 10 bases. With V trimmed by 2 bases and J by 0 bases, 0 bases remained unmatched. Germline V gives CDR1 MNHEY, CDR2 SVGAGI. The CDR3 contains 15 residues. The CDR3 nucleotides are TGTGCCAGCAGTTACGGGACAGGGGCTAACTATGGCTACACCTTC. Translated: CASSYGTGANYGYTF.

V usage is TRBV7-7 and J usage is TRBJ2-1; 9 bases fit TRBD2. Looked up from germline, CDR1 is SSHAT and CDR2 is FNYEAQ (reference sequence). This CDR3 spans 15 amino acids. V gave up 2 bases and J gave up 8 bases; unmatched junction bases: 7. CDR3 nucleotides: TGTGCCAGCAGCTTAATGCTAGCGGGATTGGATGAGCAGTTCTTC. Translated: CASSLMLAGLDEQFF. Together with reference TRBV7-7 and TRBJ2-1, the CDR3 gives the full variable domain: GAGVSQSPRYKVTKRGQDVTLRCDPISSHATLYWYQQALGQGPEFLTYFNYEAQPDKSGLPSDRFSAERPEGSISTLTIQRTEQRDSAMYRCASSLMLAGLDEQFFGPGTRLTVL.

The chain uses TRBV9 and TRBJ2-1; D not certain. CDR1 and CDR2 from the germline V gene are SGDLS and YYNGEE. Trimming stripped 2 bases from V and 5 bases from J, with 2 bases between. The CDR3 totals 11 residues. Written as DNA, the CDR3 is TGTGCCAGCAGCGTCAACAATGAGCAGTTCTTC. Translating gives CASSVNNEQFF.

This clone was picked up one time. The rearrangement uses TRBV18 and TRBJ1-3, with a tentative D call TRBD1 (5 bases). The germline V gene encodes CDR1 KGHSH and CDR2 LQKENI. Trimming took off 3 bases at V and 7 bases at J, with 16 bases between the two ends. CDR3 length equals 15 residues. The CDR3 protein is CASSPFQDSPNTIYF. CDR3 bases: TGTGCCAGCTCACCTTTCCAAGACAGTCCCAACACCATATATTTT. The full variable domain, rest sourced from reference TRBV18 and TRBJ1-3, is NAGVMQNPRHLVRRRGQEARLRCSPMKGHSHVYWYRQLPEEGLKFMVYLQKENIIDESGMPKERFSAEFPKEGPSILRIQQVVRGDSAAYFCASSPFQDSPNTIYFGEGSWLTVV.

The J gene is TRBJ1-1, the V gene TRBV19; TRBD1 might be the D (6 bases). This CDR3 contains 15 residues. Trimming took 5 bases from V and 5 from J, leaving 18 bases between them. Looked up from germline, CDR1 is LNHDA and CDR2 is SQIVND (reference sequence). For the CDR3, the DNA is TGTGCCAGTAGTGACCCAAGGGGGATTACGACTGAAGCTTTCTTT. It specifies CASSDPRGITTEAFF.

The chain joins TRBV2 to TRBJ2-5; a weak D match, TRBD2 (6 bases). The CDR3 is made up of 16 amino acids. CDR1 is SNHLY and CDR2 is FYNNEI in the germline V gene. V was pared by 7 bases and J by 4 bases, with 22 bases between. The CDR3 coding sequence is TGTGCCAGCACCCGGTCTTCGGGGAGGAAGGGAGAGACCCAGTACTTC. Protein sequence: CASTRSSGRKGETQYF.

Remarks on this clone: The junction shows a germline mismatch at one end, possibly a read error. The chain links TRBV7-7 to TRBJ2-1; 10 positions match TRBD2. This CDR3 is 15 amino acids long. Germline CDR1 is SSHAT and CDR2 is FNYEAQ (reference sequence). CDR3 loop: CASSLEAGGYNEQFF. DNA of the CDR3: TGTGCTAGCAGCTTAGAAGCGGGGGGGTACAATGAGCAGTTCTTC.